This T cell receptor (beta chain) was retrieved from a study of shared clonotypes between healthy human individuals (dated by TCRdb to 2020 to 2022). For the wider study: The cohort comprised a couple of women and a few men aged 18 to 49 years. Blood TCR repertoires of several healthy adults were deeply sequenced to estimate repertoire size and the extent of clonotype sharing between individuals. Leukapheresis yielded between about 0.94 and 8.9 billion PBMCs per donor. To increase sequencing depth and limit assay-specific biases, different laboratories used diverse techniques to prepare libraries and sequence TCR repertoires. Per donor, three plates each were used for CD4 naive and CD4 memory, two for CD8 naive, and one for CD8 memory. The study at large found these results: Compared with non-shared clonotypes, clonotypes shared by all four sorted-subset donors had higher generation probabilities. Sampling was restricted to blood, and TCR repertoires in tissue are likely to differ from TCR repertoires in blood. Naive subsets generally had larger estimated clonotype richness than memory subsets did. Even with the large sequencing depth, rarefaction of the sorted-subset datasets indicated that sequencing was incomplete. Approximately 5% of naive CD4, 3% to 3.5% of naive CD8, around 2.3% of memory CD4, and more than 0.35% of memory CD8 clonotypes were shared across four donors. Because the study included only a small number of donors, the genetic and exposure-history diversity represented was limited. Pairwise subsampling indicated that sequencing depth was expected to affect the degree of clonotype sharing among donors.

Concerning this clone itself: This receptor's antigen is unknown. No base quality values were provided; no much bigger clone lies one nucleotide off.

Healthy HIV-negative adults with no recently reported acute infections or vaccinations were included as donors. Every donor was a Caucasian adult living in Nashville, Tennessee, USA. Magnetic negative selection was used to enrich CD4+ T cells, after which naive cells were positively selected on CD45RA and the negative fraction became the memory subset. Blood was obtained by leukapheresis, after which PBMCs were separated by Ficoll-Histopaque density gradient centrifugation and cryopreserved in liquid nitrogen vapor phase. Analytical flow cytometry was used to check the purity and quantity of every magnetically sorted T cell population. Genomic DNA was isolated from every sorted fraction and measured by UV absorbance on a Nanodrop 2000c. V and J lose 3 bases and 2 bases, and a span of 11 bases separates them. Counted from cysteine to phenylalanine, this CDR3 has 15 amino acids. Only the CDR3 region is kept as DNA, spanning 45 bases read in frame from base 1. The CDR1 and CDR2 encoded by the germline V gene are MNHNS and SASEGT.

Using the deep immunoSEQ assay, TCR CDR3 regions were amplified from genomic DNA by multiplex PCR. Extracted genomic DNA from each cell subset was distributed evenly across all wells of several immunoSEQ 96-well plates, and each plate was treated as a replicate. For sorted subsets, 200 to 250 ng genomic DNA, equal to about 30,000 T cell genomes, was loaded into each replicate PCR. Purified libraries were quantified with a Qubit 3.0 fluorometer, sized on a Bioanalyzer 2100, and re-quantified with the KAPA Library Quantification kit. A separate single-read 150-cycle Illumina NextSeq 550 flow cell was used to sequence each immunoSEQ 96-well plate. As for the original processing: Because only junctional sequences without quality scores were contained in the immunoSEQ output, filtering matching that applied to full-length reads could not be performed. To assign V/J genes and CDR3, sequences were annotated using PyIR, a Python wrapper for IgBLAST v1.9, with IMGT germline references. Any read was removed if the V/J assignment was weak (E-value above 1e-6), the CDR3 was missing, or the read contained stop codons, out-of-frame junctions, or ambiguous translated residues. A V3J clonotype was defined by an identical inferred V gene, J gene, and CDR3 amino acid sequence. To compute the percentage overlap between repertoires, the number of shared unique clonotypes was divided by the size of the smaller repertoire. Richness of each repertoire was evaluated using RTK rarefaction, the Chao1 estimator, and Recon v2.1 estimates of unobserved clonotypes. OLGA was used to compute generation probabilities for all TCRbeta clonotypes that the gDNA method yielded from a few donors. TCRdb took over this immuneACCESS table, retaining in-frame rearrangements with V and J assigned. Such tables are incomplete; in checked studies, under half of the missing clones stem from an unresolved V gene, and the remainder is unexplained. D and trimming were read from the DNA, whereas the V and J calls and clone size are those reported in that table. The sample yields hundreds of thousands of clones; approximately 97% were counted once. The ten largest clones capture about 0.057% of the sample.

The receptor was derived from a woman aged 25 to 45 in good health. The sequenced material came from naive CD4+ T cells sorted from blood. Reading the label with the study, this specimen's cell subset or site is: CD45RA+ positively selected. Recombination linked TRBV6-1 to TRBJ2-1; the D gene assignment is perhaps TRBD1 or TRBD2, with each matching 5 bases. For the CDR3, the sequence is CASSDQGVAYNEQFF. In nucleotides, the sequence is TGTGCCAGCAGTGACCAGGGAGTAGCCTACAATGAGCAGTTCTTC.